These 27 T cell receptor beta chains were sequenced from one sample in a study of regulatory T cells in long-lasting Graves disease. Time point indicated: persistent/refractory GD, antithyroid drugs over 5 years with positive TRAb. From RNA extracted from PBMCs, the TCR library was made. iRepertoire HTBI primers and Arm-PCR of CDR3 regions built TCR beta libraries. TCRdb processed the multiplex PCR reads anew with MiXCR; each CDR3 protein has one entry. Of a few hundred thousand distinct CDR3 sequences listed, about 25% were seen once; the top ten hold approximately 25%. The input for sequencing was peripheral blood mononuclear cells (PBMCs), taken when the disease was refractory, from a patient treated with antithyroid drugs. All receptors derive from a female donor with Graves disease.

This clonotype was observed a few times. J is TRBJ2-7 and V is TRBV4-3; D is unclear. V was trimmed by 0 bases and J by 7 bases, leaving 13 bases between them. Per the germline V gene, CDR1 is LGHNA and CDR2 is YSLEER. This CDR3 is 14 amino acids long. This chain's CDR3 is CASSQDITAGEQYF. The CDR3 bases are TGCGCCAGCAGCCAAGATATCACGGCCGGAGAGCAGTACTTC.

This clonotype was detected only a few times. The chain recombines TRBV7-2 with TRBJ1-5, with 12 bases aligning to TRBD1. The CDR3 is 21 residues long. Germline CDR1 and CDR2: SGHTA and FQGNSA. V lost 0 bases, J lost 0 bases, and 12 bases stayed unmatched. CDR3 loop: CASSLAPRGQGALYSNQPQHF. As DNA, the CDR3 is TGTGCCAGCAGCTTAGCGCCGAGGGGACAGGGGGCCCTTTATAGCAATCAGCCCCAGCATTTT.

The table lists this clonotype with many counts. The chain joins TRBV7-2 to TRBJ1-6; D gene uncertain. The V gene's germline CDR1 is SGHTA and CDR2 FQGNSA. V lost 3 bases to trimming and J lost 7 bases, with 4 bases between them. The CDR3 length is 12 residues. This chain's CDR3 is CASSFGNSPLHF. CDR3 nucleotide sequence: TGTGCCAGCAGCTTCGGGAATTCACCCCTCCACTTT.

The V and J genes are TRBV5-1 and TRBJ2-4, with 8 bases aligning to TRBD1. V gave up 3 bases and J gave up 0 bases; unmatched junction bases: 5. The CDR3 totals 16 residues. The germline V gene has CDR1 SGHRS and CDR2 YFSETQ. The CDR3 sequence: CASSSTGAIAKNIQYF. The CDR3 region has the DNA TGCGCCAGCAGCTCGACAGGGGCCATAGCCAAAAACATTCAGTACTTC.

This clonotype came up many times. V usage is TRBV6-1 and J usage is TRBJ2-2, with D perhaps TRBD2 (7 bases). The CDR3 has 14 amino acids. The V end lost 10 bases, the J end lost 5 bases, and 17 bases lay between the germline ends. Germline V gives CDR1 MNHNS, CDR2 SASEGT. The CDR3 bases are TGTGCCACCAGGAGGGAGGGGGATACCGGGGAGCTGTTTTTT. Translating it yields CATRREGDTGELFF.

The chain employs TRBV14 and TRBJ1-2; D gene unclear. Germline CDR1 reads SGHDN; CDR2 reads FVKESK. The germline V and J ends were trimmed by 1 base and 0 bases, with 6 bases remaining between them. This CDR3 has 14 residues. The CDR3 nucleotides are TGTGCCAGCAGCCAAGGTACAGCTAACTATGGCTACACCTTC. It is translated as CASSQGTANYGYTF.

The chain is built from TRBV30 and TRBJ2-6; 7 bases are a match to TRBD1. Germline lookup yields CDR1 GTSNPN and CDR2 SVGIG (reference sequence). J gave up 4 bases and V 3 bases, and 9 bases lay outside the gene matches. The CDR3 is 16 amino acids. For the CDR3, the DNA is TGTGCCTGGAGGGGACAGCAACAATCCGGGGCCAACGTCCTGACTTTC. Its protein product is CAWRGQQQSGANVLTF.

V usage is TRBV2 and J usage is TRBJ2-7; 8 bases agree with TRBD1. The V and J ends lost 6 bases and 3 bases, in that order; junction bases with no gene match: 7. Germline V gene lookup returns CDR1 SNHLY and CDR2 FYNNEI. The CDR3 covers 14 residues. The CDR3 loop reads CASSSGTGYYEQYF. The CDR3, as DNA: TGTGCCAGCAGCTCCGGGACAGGTTACTACGAGCAGTACTTC. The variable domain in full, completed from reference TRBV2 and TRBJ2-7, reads EPEVTQTPSHQVTQMGQEVILRCVPISNHLYFYWYRQILGQKVEFLVSFYNNEISEKSEIFDDQFSVERPDGSNFTLKIRSTKLEDSAMYFCASSSGTGYYEQYFGPGTRLTVT.

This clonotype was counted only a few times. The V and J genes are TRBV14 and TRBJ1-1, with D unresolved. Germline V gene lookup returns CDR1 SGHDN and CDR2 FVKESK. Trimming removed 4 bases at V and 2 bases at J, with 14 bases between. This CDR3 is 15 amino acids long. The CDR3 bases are TGTGCCAGCAGCCGCAATCCGACAATAAACACTGAAGCTTTCTTT. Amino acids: CASSRNPTINTEAFF.

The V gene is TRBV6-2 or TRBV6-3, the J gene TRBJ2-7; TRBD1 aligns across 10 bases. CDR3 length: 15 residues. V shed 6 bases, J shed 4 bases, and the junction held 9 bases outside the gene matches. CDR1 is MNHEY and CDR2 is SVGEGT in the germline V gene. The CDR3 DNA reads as TGTGCCAGCAGATCTCCCGGGACAGGGGCATACGAGCAGTACTTC. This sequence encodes CASRSPGTGAYEQYF.

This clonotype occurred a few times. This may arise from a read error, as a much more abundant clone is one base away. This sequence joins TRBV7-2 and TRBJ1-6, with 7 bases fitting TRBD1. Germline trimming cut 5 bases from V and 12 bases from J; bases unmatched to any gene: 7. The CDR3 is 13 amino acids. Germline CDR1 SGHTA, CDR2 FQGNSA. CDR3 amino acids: CTSSRGTVQPLHF. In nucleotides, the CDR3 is TGTACCAGCAGCCGGGGGACAGTTCAACCCCTCCACTTT.

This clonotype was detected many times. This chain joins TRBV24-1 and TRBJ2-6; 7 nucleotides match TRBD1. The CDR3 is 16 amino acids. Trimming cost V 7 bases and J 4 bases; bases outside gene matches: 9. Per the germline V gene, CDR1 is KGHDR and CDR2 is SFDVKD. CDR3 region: CATSPATGFGANVLTF. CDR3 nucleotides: TGTGCCACCAGCCCGGCGACAGGGTTCGGGGCCAACGTCCTGACTTTC.

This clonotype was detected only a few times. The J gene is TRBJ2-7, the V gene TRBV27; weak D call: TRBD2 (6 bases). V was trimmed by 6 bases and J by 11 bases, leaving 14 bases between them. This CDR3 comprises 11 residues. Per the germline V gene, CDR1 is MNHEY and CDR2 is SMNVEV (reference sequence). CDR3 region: CASRTWASEYF. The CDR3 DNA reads TGTGCCAGCAGAACCTGGGCTAGCGAGTACTTC.

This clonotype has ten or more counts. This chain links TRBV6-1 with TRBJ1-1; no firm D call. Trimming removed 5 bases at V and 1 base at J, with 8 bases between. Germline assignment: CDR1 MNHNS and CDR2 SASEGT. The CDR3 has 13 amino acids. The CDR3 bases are TGTGCCAGCAGTAACCGACAGAACACTGAAGCTTTCTTT. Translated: CASSNRQNTEAFF.

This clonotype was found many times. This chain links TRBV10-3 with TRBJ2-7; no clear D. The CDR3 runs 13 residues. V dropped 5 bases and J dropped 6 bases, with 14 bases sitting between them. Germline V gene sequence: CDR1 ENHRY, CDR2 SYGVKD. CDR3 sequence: CAISLLELVEQYF. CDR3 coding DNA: TGTGCCATCAGTCTCCTAGAGCTGGTCGAGCAGTACTTC.

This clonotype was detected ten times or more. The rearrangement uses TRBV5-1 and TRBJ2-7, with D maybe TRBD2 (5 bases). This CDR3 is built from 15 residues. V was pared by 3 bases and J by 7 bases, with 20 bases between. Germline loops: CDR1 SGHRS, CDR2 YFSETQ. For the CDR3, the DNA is TGCGCCAGCAGCTCCGGACTCATCCGTGGGCGGGAGCAGTACTTC. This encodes CASSSGLIRGREQYF. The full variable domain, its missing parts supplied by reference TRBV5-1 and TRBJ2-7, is KAGVTQTPRYLIKTRGQQVTLSCSPISGHRSVSWYQQTPGQGLQFLFEYFSETQRNKGNFPGRFSGRQFSNSRSEMNVSTLELGDSALYLCASSSGLIRGREQYFGPGTRLTVT.

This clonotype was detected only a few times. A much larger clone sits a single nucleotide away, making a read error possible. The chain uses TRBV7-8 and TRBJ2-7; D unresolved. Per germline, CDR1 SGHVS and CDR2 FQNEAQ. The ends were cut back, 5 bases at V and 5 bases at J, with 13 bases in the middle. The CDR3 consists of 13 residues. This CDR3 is CASSPTRPHEQYF. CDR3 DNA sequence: TGTGCCAGCAGCCCGACTCGACCTCACGAGCAGTACTTC.

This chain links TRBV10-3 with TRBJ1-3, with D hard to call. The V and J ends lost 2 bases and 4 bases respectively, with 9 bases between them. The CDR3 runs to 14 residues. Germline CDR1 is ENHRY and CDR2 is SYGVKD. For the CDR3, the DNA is TGTGCCATCAGTGAGATCACAGCGGGAAACACCATATATTTT. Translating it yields CAISEITAGNTIYF.

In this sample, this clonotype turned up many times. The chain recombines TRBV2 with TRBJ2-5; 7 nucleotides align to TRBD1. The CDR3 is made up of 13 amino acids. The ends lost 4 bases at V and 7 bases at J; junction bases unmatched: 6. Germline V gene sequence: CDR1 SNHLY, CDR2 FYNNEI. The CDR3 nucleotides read TGTGCCAGCAGTGCGACAGGGTATAGGACCCAGTACTTC. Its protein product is CASSATGYRTQYF.

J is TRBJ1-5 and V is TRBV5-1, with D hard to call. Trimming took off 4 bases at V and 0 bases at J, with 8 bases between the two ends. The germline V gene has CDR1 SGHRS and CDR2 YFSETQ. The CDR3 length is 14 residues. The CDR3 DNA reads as TGCGCCAGCAGCGTGACACCTAGCAATCAGCCCCAGCATTTT. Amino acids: CASSVTPSNQPQHF.

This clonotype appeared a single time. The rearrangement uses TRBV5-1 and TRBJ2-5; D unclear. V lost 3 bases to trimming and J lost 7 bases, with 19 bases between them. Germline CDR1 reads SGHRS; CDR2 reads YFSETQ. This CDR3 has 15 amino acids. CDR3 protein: CASSSTRIEDSTQYF. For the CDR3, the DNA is TGCGCCAGCAGCTCGACGCGAATAGAAGACTCGACCCAGTACTTC.

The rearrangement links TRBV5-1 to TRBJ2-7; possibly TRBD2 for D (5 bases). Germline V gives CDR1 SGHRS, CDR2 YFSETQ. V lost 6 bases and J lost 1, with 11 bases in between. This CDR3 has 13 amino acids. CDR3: CASTSGGSYEQYF. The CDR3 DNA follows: TGCGCCAGCACCTCCGGAGGTTCCTACGAGCAGTACTTC.

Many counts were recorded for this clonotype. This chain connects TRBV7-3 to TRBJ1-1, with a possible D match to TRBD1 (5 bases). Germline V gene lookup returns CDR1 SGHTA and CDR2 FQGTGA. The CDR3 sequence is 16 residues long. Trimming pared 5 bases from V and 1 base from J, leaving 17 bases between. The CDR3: CASSPGPGDWNTEAFF. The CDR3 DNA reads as TGTGCCAGCAGCCCGGGACCGGGGGACTGGAACACTGAAGCTTTCTTT.

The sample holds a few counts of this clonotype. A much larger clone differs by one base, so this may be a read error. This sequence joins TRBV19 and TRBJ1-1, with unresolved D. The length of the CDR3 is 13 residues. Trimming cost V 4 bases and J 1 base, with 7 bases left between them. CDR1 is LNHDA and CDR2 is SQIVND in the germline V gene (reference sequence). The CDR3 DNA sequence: TGTGCCAGTAGTAACAGCGGGAACACTGAAGCTTTCTTT. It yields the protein CASSNSGNTEAFF.

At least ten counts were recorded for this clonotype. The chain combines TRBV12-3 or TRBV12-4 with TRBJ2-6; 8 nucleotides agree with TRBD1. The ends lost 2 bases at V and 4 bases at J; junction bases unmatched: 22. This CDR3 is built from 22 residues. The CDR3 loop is CASSLTRTGKLSIPPGANVLTF. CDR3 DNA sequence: TGTGCCAGCAGTTTAACTCGGACAGGGAAACTCTCCATCCCCCCAGGGGCCAACGTCCTGACTTTC.

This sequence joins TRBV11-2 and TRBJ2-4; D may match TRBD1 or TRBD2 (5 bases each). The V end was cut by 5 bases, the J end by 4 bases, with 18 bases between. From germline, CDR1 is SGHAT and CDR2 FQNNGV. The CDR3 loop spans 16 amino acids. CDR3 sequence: CASSRSETGAKNIQYF. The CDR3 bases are TGTGCCAGCAGCCGCTCCGAGACCGGGGCTAAAAACATTCAGTACTTC.

As DNA, the CDR3 is TGTGCCAGCAGCTCCCTAGAACTCGTCTCTGGGGCCAACGTCCTGACTTTC. Translated, it gives CASSSLELVSGANVLTF. The chain joins TRBV7-2 to TRBJ2-6; D remains unclear. The V gene lost 4 bases and the J gene lost 0 bases, with 13 bases spanning the gap. CDR1 SGHTA and CDR2 FQGNSA come from the germline V gene. The CDR3 covers 17 residues.